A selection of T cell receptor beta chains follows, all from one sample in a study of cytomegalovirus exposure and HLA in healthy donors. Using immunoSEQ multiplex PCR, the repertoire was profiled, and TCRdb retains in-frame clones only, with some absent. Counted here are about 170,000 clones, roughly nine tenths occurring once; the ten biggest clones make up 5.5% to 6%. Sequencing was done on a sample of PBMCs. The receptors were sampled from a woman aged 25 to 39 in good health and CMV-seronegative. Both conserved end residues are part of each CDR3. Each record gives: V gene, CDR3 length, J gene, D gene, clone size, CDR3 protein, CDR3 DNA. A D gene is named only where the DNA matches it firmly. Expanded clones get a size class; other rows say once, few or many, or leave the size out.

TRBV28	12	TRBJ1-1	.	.	CASSLRNTEAFF	TGTGCCAGCAGTTTACGGAACACTGAAGCTTTCTTT
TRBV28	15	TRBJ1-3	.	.	CASSLLTGTLNTIYF	TGTGCCAGCAGTTTATTGACCGGGACCCTAAACACCATATATTTT
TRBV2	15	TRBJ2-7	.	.	CASSSIAGQGYEQYF	TGTGCCAGCAGTTCTATAGCGGGACAGGGTTACGAGCAGTACTTC
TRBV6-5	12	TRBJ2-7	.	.	CASSPGPYEQYF	TGTGCCAGCAGTCCGGGACCCTACGAGCAGTACTTC
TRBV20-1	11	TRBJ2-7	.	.	CSAETGTEQYF	TGCAGTGCTGAAACAGGGACCGAGCAGTACTTC
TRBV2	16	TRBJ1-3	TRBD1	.	CASHRTRGVSGNTIYF	TGTGCCAGCCACCGGACCAGGGGGGTCTCTGGAAACACCATATATTTT
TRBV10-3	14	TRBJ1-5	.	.	CAISGGSSNQPQHF	TGTGCCATCAGTGGGGGCAGCAGCAATCAGCCCCAGCATTTT
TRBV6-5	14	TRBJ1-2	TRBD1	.	CASSYSEGAYGYTF	TGTGCCAGCAGTTACTCGGAGGGGGCCTATGGCTACACCTTC
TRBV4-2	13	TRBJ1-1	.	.	CASSQDGGAEAFF	TGTGCCAGCAGCCAAGATGGGGGCGCTGAAGCTTTCTTT
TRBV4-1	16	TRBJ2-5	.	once	CASSQEEEGARETQYF	TGCGCCAGCAGCCAAGAAGAGGAGGGGGCGAGGGAGACCCAGTACTTC
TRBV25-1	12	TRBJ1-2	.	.	CASRYSKGGYTF	TGTGCCAGCAGGTACAGCAAGGGGGGCTACACCTTC